There are many counts of the clone carrying this T cell receptor (beta chain). Its antigen is currently unknown. This sample was taken from a study of T-cell reconstitution after alpha-beta-depleted transplantation in children. Study-wide results and limits: The high TCRbeta diversity at day 60 in some patients came from surviving recipient T cells and thymic progenitors.

The germline CDR1 and CDR2 sequences are MDHEN and SYDVKM. The CDR3 is 12 amino acids. After removal of 6 bases from V and 7 bases from J, the junction contained 3 bases not matched to a gene. Unique molecular identifiers featured in how the TCRbeta library was prepared. MiXCR, applied by TCRdb to the PCR reads, yields one record per CDR3 protein. This sample has fewer than 700,000 distinct CDR3 sequences, with 10% to 15% found just once. Here the sequenced sample was PBMCs, mostly from graft donor cells, taken 360 days after TCRalphabeta/CD19-depleted stem cell transplant. The TCR sequence derives from a male patient younger than 18 who had a stem cell transplant for acute myeloid leukemia, so the T cells may come from the graft donor. V is TRBV28 and J is TRBJ2-1; 7 positions agree with TRBD1. CDR3 coding DNA: TGTGCCAGCAGGCTCAGGGGGAATGAGCAGTTCTTC. Its translation is CASRLRGNEQFF.